One and the same sample provided the 19 T cell receptor beta chains below, sequenced in a study of T-cell memory formation after mild COVID-19. TCRdb reprocessed the 5' RACE reads via MiXCR and lists one record per CDR3 protein. Of some 180,000 distinct CDR3 sequences in the sample, roughly 18% were seen once. The sample consisted of PBMCs or a T cell subset sorted from them (not recorded which). The source of these receptors is a man aged 18-30 years who had mild COVID-19 (a few samples of this study predate the infection). Cell type and time point are not known.

This clonotype was detected a few times. This chain links TRBV7-2 with TRBJ2-3, with a tentative D call TRBD2 (7 bases). The CDR3 loop spans 15 amino acids. The V end was cut by 5 bases, the J end by 2 bases, with 14 bases between. Germline assignment: CDR1 SGHTA and CDR2 FQGNSA. CDR3 sequence: CASSARGDITDTQYF. CDR3 nucleotide sequence: TGTGCCAGCAGCGCTCGGGGGGACATCACAGATACGCAGTATTTT. The full variable domain, completed using reference TRBV7-2 and TRBJ2-3, is GAGVSQSPSNKVTEKGKDVELRCDPISGHTALYWYRQSLGQGLEFLIYFQGNSAPDKSGLPSDRFSAERTGGSVSTLTIQRTQQEDSAVYLCASSARGDITDTQYFGPGTRLTVL.

This clonotype turned up a few times. The chain recombines TRBV21-1 with TRBJ2-7; the table names TRBD1, a call not compared with the DNA. TRBV21-1 is a known pseudogene. This CDR3 contains 12 residues. The CDR3 DNA reads as TGTGCCAGCTTAGGACAAGACTACGAGCAGTACGTC. It yields the protein CASLGQDYEQYV.

As regards this clonotype: Mismatch with germline at one junction end may stem from a read error. The V gene is TRBV7-9, the J gene TRBJ1-1; weak D call: TRBD1 (5 bases). CDR3 length: 9 amino acids. The germline V gene encodes CDR1 SEHNR and CDR2 FQNEAQ (reference sequence). CDR3 region: CASSGGGNF. Here the CDR3 DNA reads TGTGCCAGCAGCGGGGGGGGGAACTTT.

Many counts were recorded for this clonotype. The CDR3 DNA is TGTGCCACCAGTGGGCAGGGCCAAAATCAGCCCCAGCATTTT. It encodes CATSGQGQNQPQHF. This chain links TRBV24-1 with TRBJ1-5, with a possible D match to TRBD1 (5 bases). The germline V gene has CDR1 KGHDR and CDR2 SFDVKD. The germline V and J ends were trimmed by 5 bases and 4 bases, with 11 bases remaining between them. The CDR3 sequence is 14 residues long.

The J gene is TRBJ1-5, the V gene TRBV7-2, with D maybe TRBD1 (5 bases). From germline, CDR1 is SGHTA and CDR2 FQGNSA. V shed 1 base and J shed 3 bases, with 10 bases lying between them. The length of the CDR3 is 15 residues. In DNA form, the CDR3 reads TGTGCCAGCAGCTTAGGGGGGATCGACAATCAGCCCCAGCATTTT. This translates into CASSLGGIDNQPQHF.

This clonotype was observed a few times. The gene calls are TRBV4-1 and TRBJ1-6; a weak D match, TRBD1 (5 bases). Germline CDR1 is MGHRA and CDR2 is YSYEKL. With 0 bases removed from V and 7 bases from J, the gap between germline ends came to 10 bases. The CDR3 totals 15 residues. CDR3 nucleotides: TGCGCCAGCAGCCAAGAGAGGGGCGGGAATTCACCCCTCCACTTT. Encoded protein: CASSQERGGNSPLHF.

The CDR3 loop reads CASSLGLGQGGYTF. In DNA form, the CDR3 reads TGTGCCAGCAGCTTAGGGCTGGGGCAGGGTGGCTACACCTTC. The chain couples TRBV7-2 to TRBJ1-2; D may be TRBD1 (5 bases). V lost 1 base and J lost 7, with 13 bases in between. The CDR3 is 14 residues long. CDR1 is SGHTA and CDR2 is FQGNSA in the germline V gene.

The table lists this clonotype with a few counts. The chain links TRBV7-9 to TRBJ1-4; no reliable D call. The CDR3 runs to 12 residues. V was pared by 3 bases and J by 8 bases, with 7 bases between. From germline, CDR1 is SEHNR and CDR2 FQNEAQ (reference sequence). CDR3 in amino acids: CASSLYAEKLFF. CDR3 in DNA: TGTGCCAGCAGCTTGTACGCGGAAAAACTGTTTTTT. The variable domain in full, completed from reference TRBV7-9 and TRBJ1-4, reads DTGVSQNPRHKITKRGQNVTFRCDPISEHNRLYWYRQTLGQGPEFLTYFQNEAQLEKSRLLSDRFSAERPKGSFSTLEIQRTEQGDSAMYLCASSLYAEKLFFGSGTQLSVL.

This chain joins TRBV10-3 and TRBJ2-5; TRBD1 is a possible D gene (5 bases). Deletions cut 4 bases from V and 0 bases from J, with 6 bases between. Germline-derived CDR1 and CDR2 are ENHRY and SYGVKD. The CDR3 runs to 13 residues. The CDR3 reads CAISGTNQETQYF. The CDR3 region has the DNA TGTGCCATCAGTGGGACAAACCAAGAGACCCAGTACTTC.

J is TRBJ2-5 and V is TRBV7-2, with D maybe TRBD2 (5 bases). Looked up from germline, CDR1 is SGHTA and CDR2 is FQGNSA. V lost 5 bases to trimming and J lost 2 bases, with 15 bases between them. This CDR3 is 15 amino acids long. This CDR3 is CASSPGNTPQETQYF. DNA of the CDR3: TGTGCCAGCAGCCCCGGGAACACACCTCAAGAGACCCAGTACTTC.

This clonotype has a handful of counts. The rearrangement joins TRBV20-1 to TRBJ2-6, with 7 bases lining up with TRBD1. The V and J ends lost 4 bases and 3 bases, in that order; junction bases with no gene match: 0. Germline CDR1 reads DFQATT; CDR2 reads SNEGSKA (reference sequence). The CDR3 extends over 13 amino acids. The CDR3: CSATGGGANVLTF. The CDR3 bases are TGCAGTGCTACAGGGGGTGGGGCCAACGTCCTGACTTTC.

The CDR3 DNA sequence: TGCGCCAGCAGCCGCGCGCAGGGAGCCGGGGAGCTGTTTTTT. Its protein product is CASSRAQGAGELFF. The chain recombines TRBV4-3 with TRBJ2-2; D possibly uses TRBD1 or TRBD2 (5 bases each). The CDR3 totals 14 residues. Trimming removed 4 bases at V and 6 bases at J, with 12 bases between. Germline V gene data show CDR1 as LGHNA and CDR2 as YSLEER.

This clonotype was recorded many times. The chain joins TRBV16 to TRBJ1-1; D ambiguous. CDR1 is KGHSY, CDR2 FQNENV, per germline. The ends were cut back, 5 bases at V and 2 bases at J, with 9 bases in the middle. There are 13 residues in the CDR3. CDR3 in DNA: TGTGCCAGCAGCGCAACAGCTAACACTGAAGCTTTCTTT. Residues: CASSATANTEAFF.

The chain carries TRBV12-3 or TRBV12-4 and TRBJ1-1; no clear D. The CDR3 sequence is 16 residues long. Deletions cut 4 bases from V and 0 bases from J, with 15 bases between. The CDR3 DNA sequence: TGTGCCAGCAGTTACGGACCGGGGATTATGAACACTGAAGCTTTCTTT. Its translation: CASSYGPGIMNTEAFF.

This clonotype was observed a handful of times. This chain links TRBV20-1 with TRBJ1-2; a possible D gene is TRBD1 (5 bases). Germline CDR1 is DFQATT and CDR2 is SNEGSKA (reference sequence). There are 11 residues in the CDR3. V lost 3 bases and J lost 6, with 8 bases in between. CDR3 DNA sequence: TGCAGTGCTAGTAAAGGGGATGGCTACACCTTC. Translated, it gives CSASKGDGYTF.

This clonotype was counted many times. The CDR3 DNA reads TGCGCCAGCAGATTAGAGGATACGCAGTATTTT. Residues: CASRLEDTQYF. V is TRBV5-1 and J is TRBJ2-3; D gene unclear. This CDR3 has 11 amino acids. Germline loops: CDR1 SGHRS, CDR2 YFSETQ. V lost 5 bases and J lost 6, with 7 bases in between.

This clonotype was detected only a few times. This CDR3 reads CASSWEVEQYF. The CDR3 nucleotides read TGTGCCAGCTCATGGGAAGTTGAGCAGTACTTC. The chain links TRBV18 to TRBJ2-7, with unresolved D. This CDR3 region has 11 residues. The V and J ends lost 5 bases and 7 bases respectively, with 9 bases between them. CDR1 is KGHSH and CDR2 is LQKENI in the germline V gene.

V usage is TRBV7-8 and J usage is TRBJ1-2; tentatively, D is TRBD1 (5 bases). CDR1 and CDR2 (germline): SGHVS, FQNEAQ. V lost 6 bases, J lost 6 bases, and 14 bases lay in between. The CDR3 loop spans 13 amino acids. The CDR3 coding sequence is TGTGCCAGCAGACCTAGGGCAGGGAATGGCTACACCTTC. It specifies CASRPRAGNGYTF.

The chain uses TRBV12-3 or TRBV12-4 and TRBJ2-6, with 7 nucleotides matching TRBD2. CDR3 length: 15 residues. V lost 7 bases to trimming and J lost 0 bases; unmatched junction nucleotides: 3. The CDR3 sequence is CASIGGTSGANVLTF. The CDR3 coding sequence is TGTGCCAGCATCGGGGGGACCTCTGGGGCCAACGTCCTGACTTTC.